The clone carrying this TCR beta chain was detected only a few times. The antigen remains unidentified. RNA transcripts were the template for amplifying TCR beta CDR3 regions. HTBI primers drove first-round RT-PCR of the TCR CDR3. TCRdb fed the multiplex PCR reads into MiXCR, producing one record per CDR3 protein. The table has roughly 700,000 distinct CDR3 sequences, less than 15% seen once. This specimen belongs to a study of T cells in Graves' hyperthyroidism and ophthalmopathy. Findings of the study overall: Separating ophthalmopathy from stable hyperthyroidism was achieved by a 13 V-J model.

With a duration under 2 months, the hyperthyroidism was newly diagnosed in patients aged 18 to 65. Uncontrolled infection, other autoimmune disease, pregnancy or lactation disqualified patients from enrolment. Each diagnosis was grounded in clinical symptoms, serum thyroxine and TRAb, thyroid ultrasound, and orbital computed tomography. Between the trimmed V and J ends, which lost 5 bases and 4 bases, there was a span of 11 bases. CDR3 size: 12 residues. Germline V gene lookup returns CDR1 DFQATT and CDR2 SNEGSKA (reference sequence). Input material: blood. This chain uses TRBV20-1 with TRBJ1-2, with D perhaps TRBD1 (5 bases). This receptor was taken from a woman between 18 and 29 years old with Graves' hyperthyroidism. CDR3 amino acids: CSAFDSPYGYTF. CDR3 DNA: TGCAGTGCTTTCGACAGTCCCTATGGCTACACCTTC.